The 3 T cell receptor beta chains in this list originate from one sample, sequenced in a study of OX40 agonist ivuxolimab in advanced cancers. Generated by immunoSEQ multiplex PCR, the TCRdb table keeps only in-frame clones and is missing some. The data contain around 100,000 clones, approximately 90% of them singletons. The sequencing here drew on CD4+ or CD8+ T cells sorted from blood, taken in a trial of the OX40 agonist ivuxolimab. Receptors were obtained from an adult with an advanced solid tumor such as melanoma, head and neck, liver or kidney cancer.

The chain combines TRBV4-1 with TRBJ1-1; TRBD1 matches 9 bases. Germline assignment: CDR1 MGHRA and CDR2 YSYEKL. This CDR3 has 16 amino acids. V lost 6 bases and J lost 5; bases outside the gene matches: 13. The CDR3 reads CASRPPGQGRGTEAFF. CDR3 coding DNA: TGCGCCAGCAGGCCTCCGGGACAGGGACGCGGGACTGAAGCTTTCTTT.

In this sample, this clone turned up a few times. The chain is built from TRBV5-1 and TRBJ1-5; no reliable D call. V was shortened by 0 bases and J by 1 base, with 11 bases between the two germline ends. CDR3 length equals 16 residues. Germline V gene sequence: CDR1 SGHRS, CDR2 YFSETQ. The CDR3 is CASSLEGMESNQPQHF. The DNA of the CDR3 is TGCGCCAGCAGCTTGGAAGGGATGGAGAGCAATCAGCCCCAGCATTTT.

This clone showed up just once. The rearrangement joins TRBV7-9 to TRBJ2-3, with 9 bases aligning to TRBD2. V gave up 0 bases and J gave up 4 bases; unmatched junction bases: 2. The CDR3 runs 15 residues. The V gene's germline CDR1 is SEHNR and CDR2 FQNEAQ (reference sequence). The CDR3 spells CASSLAGGRADTQYF. The CDR3, as DNA: TGTGCCAGCAGCTTAGCCGGCGGGAGGGCAGATACGCAGTATTTT.